This TCR beta chain was retrieved from a study of blood T cell repertoires in COVID-19. In the study overall: Specimens from acute and convalescent COVID-19 originated in the United States, Italy and Spain. T cells, B-cell-depleted T cells, or PBMCs supplied cDNA or gDNA.

This CDR3 contains 15 residues. Germline CDR1 is SGHTA and CDR2 is FQGNSA. The ends were cut back, 1 base at V and 0 bases at J, with 7 bases in the middle. Original processing notes: Amplification of reference gene primers provided the estimated nucleated cell counts. The table came from immunoSEQ multiplex PCR; TCRdb's copy has only in-frame clones and leaves some out. D and trimming come from the DNA, and the V and J calls and clone size come from that table. Here the sample spans 85,000 to 100,000 clones, just over 85% being singletons. During active infection, Seattle patients enrolled and were then monitored through disease.

The clonotype was recovered from a man aged 50 to 60 with COVID-19, enrolled during active disease. V gene TRBV7-2 combines with J gene TRBJ1-5; D ambiguous. Sequencing was carried out using peripheral blood. The CDR3 DNA reads as TGTGCCAGCAGCTTAGAGGAGTATAGCAATCAGCCCCAGCATTTT. It codes for CASSLEEYSNQPQHF.